What follows are 27 T cell receptor beta chains derived from one specimen sequenced in a study of regulatory T cells in long-lasting Graves disease. Specified time point: newly diagnosed GD, antithyroid drugs for less than 3 months. The TCR library used RNA extracted from PBMCs. Arm-PCR of CDR3 regions with iRepertoire HTBI primers generated TCR beta libraries. TCRdb analysed the multiplex PCR reads with MiXCR anew, one entry per CDR3 protein. Of approximately 250,000 distinct CDR3 sequences listed, approximately 16% are singletons. Specimen: peripheral blood mononuclear cells (PBMCs), collected at new diagnosis, from a patient treated with antithyroid drugs. These receptors all come from a female donor with Graves disease.

The table lists this clonotype with many counts. The chain couples TRBV19 to TRBJ1-2; 11 bases line up with TRBD1. The germline V gene has CDR1 LNHDA and CDR2 SQIVND (reference sequence). V lost 5 bases, J lost 6 bases, and 8 bases stayed unmatched. The CDR3 totals 15 residues. The CDR3 spells CASSLRDRGGNGYTF. For the CDR3, the DNA is TGTGCCAGTAGTCTCAGGGACAGGGGGGGAAATGGCTACACCTTC. Full variable domain (rest looked up from reference TRBV19 and TRBJ1-2): DGGITQSPKYLFRKEGQNVTLSCEQNLNHDAMYWYRQDPGQGLRLIYYSQIVNDFQKGDIAEGYSVSREKKESFPLTVTSAQKNPTAFYLCASSLRDRGGNGYTFGSGTRLTVV.

Many counts were recorded for this clonotype. The V and J genes are TRBV7-9 and TRBJ2-5; a possible D gene is TRBD2 (5 bases). The V end lost 2 bases, the J end lost 1 base, and 8 bases lay between the germline ends. In germline, CDR1 is SEHNR, CDR2 FQNEAQ (reference sequence). The CDR3 runs 14 residues. This chain's CDR3 is CASSLFEGQETQYF. Here the CDR3 DNA reads TGTGCCAGCAGCTTATTCGAGGGCCAAGAGACCCAGTACTTC.

This clonotype was counted a single time. The CDR3 sequence: CASRGSEVSSPHF. CDR3 coding DNA: TGTGCCAGCAGGGGAAGCGAGGTATCATCCCCCCATTTT. The chain employs TRBV6-1 and TRBJ1-5; D is ambiguous. V lost 6 bases and J 16 bases, leaving 22 bases between the germline ends. CDR3 length: 13 amino acids. The germline V gene has CDR1 MNHNS and CDR2 SASEGT.

As to this clonotype: Only one base separates this from a far larger clonotype, so it likely reflects a read error. The chain joins TRBV12-3 or TRBV12-4 to TRBJ2-1, with 11 bases that match TRBD2. J lost 6 bases, V lost 2 bases, and 3 bases had no gene match. The CDR3 is 15 residues long. CDR3 sequence: CASSLLAGGSNEQFF. In DNA form, the CDR3 reads TGTGCCAGCAGTTTACTAGCGGGAGGATCCAATGAGCAGTTCTTC.

The chain has TRBV5-1 and TRBJ1-2, with D possibly being TRBD1 (5 bases). This CDR3 comprises 15 residues. The germline gives CDR1 SGHRS, CDR2 YFSETQ. The germline V and J ends were trimmed by 3 bases and 0 bases, with 12 bases remaining between them. The CDR3 reads CASSYTGTTNYGYTF. The CDR3 DNA reads TGCGCCAGCAGCTACACCGGGACCACTAACTATGGCTACACCTTC. The variable domain in full, completed from reference TRBV5-1 and TRBJ1-2, reads KAGVTQTPRYLIKTRGQQVTLSCSPISGHRSVSWYQQTPGQGLQFLFEYFSETQRNKGNFPGRFSGRQFSNSRSEMNVSTLELGDSALYLCASSYTGTTNYGYTFGSGTRLTVV.

This clonotype was picked up many times. The CDR3 DNA is TGTGCCAGCTCAATTGGGGGACATAGACCGGCTCAAGAGACCCAGTACTTC. Its translation is CASSIGGHRPAQETQYF. The rearrangement links TRBV18 to TRBJ2-5, with a possible D match to TRBD1 (6 bases). V dropped 5 bases and J dropped 2 bases, with 21 bases sitting between them. CDR1 is KGHSH and CDR2 is LQKENI in the germline V gene. CDR3 length: 17 amino acids.

This clonotype has at least ten counts. The chain links TRBV18 to TRBJ1-1, with a weak D call TRBD1 (6 bases). The germline V and J ends were trimmed by 3 bases and 5 bases, with 16 bases remaining between them. The length of the CDR3 is 15 residues. Per the germline V gene, CDR1 is KGHSH and CDR2 is LQKENI. CDR3 amino acids: CASSPWTAQGTEAFF. CDR3 DNA sequence: TGTGCCAGCTCACCCTGGACAGCCCAGGGGACTGAAGCTTTCTTT.

This clonotype was counted ten times or more. The chain uses TRBV13 and TRBJ1-1; TRBD1 aligns across 8 bases. After removal of 1 base from V and 3 bases from J, the junction contained 10 bases not matched to a gene. The germline V gene encodes CDR1 PRHDT and CDR2 FYEKMQ (reference sequence). CDR3 length: 17 amino acids. CDR3 sequence (DNA): TGTGCCAGCAGCTTAGCCTGGGCAGGGGGCGCGGACACTGAAGCTTTCTTT. As protein: CASSLAWAGGADTEAFF.

This clonotype was counted ten times or more. This sequence joins TRBV27 and TRBJ1-1; D remains unclear. The germline V and J ends were trimmed by 5 bases and 3 bases, with 16 bases remaining between them. The CDR3 has 15 amino acids. Germline V gene data show CDR1 as MNHEY and CDR2 as SMNVEV (reference sequence). The chain's CDR3 is CASSPIKGGYTEAFF. In DNA, the CDR3 is TGTGCCAGCAGTCCAATTAAGGGTGGGTACACTGAAGCTTTCTTT.

In this sample, this clonotype turned up many times. The chain carries TRBV14 and TRBJ2-1, with 10 nucleotides matching TRBD1. V gave up 4 bases and J gave up 8 bases; unmatched junction bases: 11. The germline V gene has CDR1 SGHDN and CDR2 FVKESK. This CDR3 comprises 16 residues. The CDR3 DNA reads TGTGCCAGCAGCCGCCTTTCGGGACAGGGGTTGGATGAGCAGTTCTTC. This sequence encodes CASSRLSGQGLDEQFF.

This clonotype was observed at least ten times. The chain recombines TRBV19 with TRBJ1-1; 8 bases are shared with TRBD1. This CDR3 has 14 amino acids. Germline CDR1 and CDR2: LNHDA and SQIVND (reference sequence). Trimming removed 5 bases from V and 1 base from J; junction bases left unmatched: 3. CDR3: CASSPTGGNTEAFF. CDR3 coding DNA: TGTGCCAGTAGTCCCACAGGGGGGAACACTGAAGCTTTCTTT.

This clonotype has ten or more counts. V and J are TRBV12-5 and TRBJ2-3; no reliable D call. Germline V gives CDR1 LGHNT, CDR2 FRNRAP. V was pared by 1 base and J by 5 bases, with 7 bases between. The CDR3 extends over 13 amino acids. The CDR3 DNA is TGTGCTAGTGGTTTGGAAACCGGAGATACGCAGTATTTT. It encodes CASGLETGDTQYF. Variable domain in full (rest from reference TRBV12-5 and TRBJ2-3): DARVTQTPRHKVTEMGQEVTMRCQPILGHNTVFWYRQTMMQGLELLAYFRNRAPLDDSGMPKDRFSAEMPDATLATLKIQPSEPRDSAVYFCASGLETGDTQYFGPGTRLTVL.

As concerns this clonotype: Being one base from a much bigger clone, this may be a read error. The rearrangement links TRBV10-3 to TRBJ1-5; no definite D call. The CDR3 runs 14 residues. V dropped 5 bases and J dropped 5 bases, with 13 bases sitting between them. Germline V lookup: CDR1 ENHRY, CDR2 SYGVKD. CDR3 in DNA: TGTGCCATCAGTTTACGTACAGAGGATCAGCCCCAGCATTTT. Translated: CAISLRTEDQPQHF.

This clonotype was recorded at least ten times. The V and J genes are TRBV19 and TRBJ2-5; TRBD1 might be the D (7 bases). Germline V gene lookup returns CDR1 LNHDA and CDR2 SQIVND (reference sequence). V was shortened by 5 bases and J by 3 bases, with 19 bases between the two germline ends. The CDR3 totals 16 residues. CDR3 loop: CASSELPRGAKETQYF. Written as DNA, the CDR3 is TGTGCCAGTAGTGAGTTACCCAGGGGGGCCAAAGAGACCCAGTACTTC.

This clonotype was counted ten times or more. This CDR3 is CASSTGTGTYGYTF. In DNA, the CDR3 is TGTGCCAGCAGCACCGGGACGGGCACCTATGGCTACACCTTC. This sequence joins TRBV7-9 and TRBJ1-2; possible D gene TRBD1, 5 bases. Trimming removed 5 bases from V and 4 bases from J, with 14 bases in between. Germline V gene data show CDR1 as SEHNR and CDR2 as FQNEAQ (reference sequence). This CDR3 has 14 amino acids.

This clonotype came up many times. The chain joins TRBV19 to TRBJ2-1; 13 nucleotides agree with TRBD2. CDR3 length: 19 residues. V lost 0 bases to trimming and J lost 2 bases; unmatched junction nucleotides: 7. Germline lookup yields CDR1 LNHDA and CDR2 SQIVND (reference sequence). CDR3 in amino acids: CASSIDRWGTSGTYNEQFF. CDR3 coding DNA: TGTGCCAGTAGTATAGATCGCTGGGGGACTAGCGGGACCTACAATGAGCAGTTCTTC. The full variable domain, completed using reference TRBV19 and TRBJ2-1, is DGGITQSPKYLFRKEGQNVTLSCEQNLNHDAMYWYRQDPGQGLRLIYYSQIVNDFQKGDIAEGYSVSREKKESFPLTVTSAQKNPTAFYLCASSIDRWGTSGTYNEQFFGPGTRLTVL.

This clonotype was detected ten times or more. The chain links TRBV19 to TRBJ2-3; D is unresolved. Germline assignment: CDR1 LNHDA and CDR2 SQIVND (reference sequence). CDR3 length: 13 amino acids. Trimming pared 6 bases from V and 2 bases from J, leaving 9 bases between. The CDR3 coding sequence is TGTGCCAGTAGACCGATATCCACAGATACGCAGTATTTT. This translates into CASRPISTDTQYF.

This clonotype was recorded at least ten times. J is TRBJ1-1 and V is TRBV7-9; D is possibly TRBD1 (6 bases). V was trimmed by 3 bases and J by 5 bases, leaving 13 bases between them. CDR1 and CDR2 from the germline V gene are SEHNR and FQNEAQ (reference sequence). This CDR3 contains 14 residues. The CDR3, as DNA: TGTGCCAGCAGCTTTGCCGGACAGTTGACTGAAGCTTTCTTT. Residues: CASSFAGQLTEAFF.

This clonotype occurred many times. The chain couples TRBV28 to TRBJ2-1; D may be TRBD2 (5 bases). With 8 bases removed from V and 2 bases from J, the gap between germline ends came to 16 bases. Germline CDR1 is MDHEN and CDR2 is SYDVKM. CDR3 size: 15 residues. The CDR3 nucleotides are TGTGCCAGCCAGAATCGGGGTGGGACCTACAATGAGCAGTTCTTC. It specifies CASQNRGGTYNEQFF.

Here the CDR3 reads CASSSTARRSGNTIYF. In DNA, the CDR3 is TGTGCCAGCAGTTCGACAGCGAGGCGCTCTGGAAACACCATATATTTT. The chain has TRBV6-2 or TRBV6-3 and TRBJ1-3, with a tentative D call TRBD1 (5 bases). Trimming cost V 4 bases and J 0 bases, with 13 bases left between them. This CDR3 region has 16 residues. Looked up from germline, CDR1 is MNHEY and CDR2 is SVGEGT.

The V gene is TRBV2, the J gene TRBJ1-1, with a weak D call TRBD1 (6 bases). Trimming took 6 bases from V and 4 from J, leaving 15 bases between them. The CDR3 is made up of 14 amino acids. Germline V CDR1 and CDR2: SNHLY, FYNNEI. The CDR3 spells CASRTLRGGTEAFF. CDR3 in DNA: TGTGCCAGCAGGACACTCAGGGGAGGCACTGAAGCTTTCTTT.

This clonotype was found a few times. V gene TRBV9 combines with J gene TRBJ2-2; D is unresolved. CDR3 length: 15 amino acids. V lost 1 base and J lost 4, with 11 bases in between. Germline CDR1 is SGDLS and CDR2 is YYNGEE. As DNA, the CDR3 is TGTGCCAGCAGCGTACGGCCAGATTCCACCGGGGAGCTGTTTTTT. It codes for CASSVRPDSTGELFF.

This clonotype was found a few times. V is TRBV4-1 and J is TRBJ2-7; D not certain. This CDR3 is 14 amino acids long. CDR1 MGHRA and CDR2 YSYEKL come from the germline V gene. V lost 1 base and J 3 bases, leaving 10 bases between the germline ends. This CDR3 reads CASSQAEGVYEQYF. In nucleotides, the CDR3 is TGCGCCAGCAGCCAAGCGGAAGGAGTCTACGAGCAGTACTTC.

This clonotype was observed at least ten times. The V gene is TRBV27, the J gene TRBJ2-1, with D unclear. Germline V gene lookup returns CDR1 MNHEY and CDR2 SMNVEV (reference sequence). Trimming cost V 5 bases and J 1 base, with 9 bases left between them. CDR3 length equals 14 residues. The CDR3 spells CASSPYFSYNEQFF. The CDR3 nucleotides are TGTGCCAGCAGTCCGTATTTTTCCTACAATGAGCAGTTCTTC.

This clonotype showed up many times. The chain uses TRBV12-3 or TRBV12-4 and TRBJ2-7; 12 bases are a match to TRBD2. The CDR3 length is 14 residues. The V gene end was trimmed by 2 bases and the J gene end by 6 bases; junction bases not matched to a gene: 2. The CDR3, as DNA: TGTGCCAGCAGTTTAAGACTAGCGGGAGCCGAGCAGTACTTC. Amino acid sequence: CASSLRLAGAEQYF.

This clonotype was seen many times. This chain uses TRBV28 with TRBJ2-7, with D perhaps TRBD1 or TRBD2 (5 bases each). Germline V gives CDR1 MDHEN, CDR2 SYDVKM. This CDR3 region has 14 residues. The ends were cut back, 2 bases at V and 2 bases at J, with 10 bases in the middle. For the CDR3, the DNA is TGTGCCAGCAGTTTAATGGGACGGACCTACGAGCAGTACTTC. The encoded protein is CASSLMGRTYEQYF.

The chain is built from TRBV3-1 and TRBJ1-6; D ambiguous. V gave up 6 bases and J gave up 5 bases, with 11 bases separating them. Germline values: CDR1 LGHDT, CDR2 YNNKEL (reference sequence). This CDR3 is built from 14 residues. In DNA form, the CDR3 reads TGTGCCAGCAGGCAGACGGGAAATAATTCACCCCTCCACTTT. Amino acid sequence: CASRQTGNNSPLHF.